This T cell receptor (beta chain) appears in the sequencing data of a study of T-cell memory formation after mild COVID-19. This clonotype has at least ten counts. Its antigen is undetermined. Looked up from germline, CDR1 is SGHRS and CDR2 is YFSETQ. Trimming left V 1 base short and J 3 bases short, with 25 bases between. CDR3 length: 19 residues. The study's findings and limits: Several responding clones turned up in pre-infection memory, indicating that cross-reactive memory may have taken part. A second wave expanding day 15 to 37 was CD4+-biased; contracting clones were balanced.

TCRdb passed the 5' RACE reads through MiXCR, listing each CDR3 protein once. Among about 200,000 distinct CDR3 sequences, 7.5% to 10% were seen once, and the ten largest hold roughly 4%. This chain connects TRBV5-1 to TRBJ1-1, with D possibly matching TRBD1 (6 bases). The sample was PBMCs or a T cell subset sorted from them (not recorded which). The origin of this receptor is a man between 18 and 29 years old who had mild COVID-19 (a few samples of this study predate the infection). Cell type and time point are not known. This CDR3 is CASSLWPSTGRWSDTEAFF. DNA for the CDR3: TGCGCCAGCAGCTTGTGGCCTTCGACAGGCAGGTGGTCGGACACTGAAGCTTTCTTT.